The sequence of this T cell receptor beta chain was determined in a study of shared clonotypes between healthy human individuals. The repertoire was sequenced with immunoSEQ multiplex PCR; TCRdb's copy has only in-frame clones and lacks some. This table has about 2.1 million clones, around 95% appearing once. Naive CD8 isolation took CD45RO-negative cells positively selected for CCR7 and excluded terminally differentiated effector memory CD45RA+ cells. Per the germline V gene, CDR1 is SGHVS and CDR2 is FNYEAQ. The CDR3 is 16 residues long. V was shortened by 3 bases and J by 2 bases, with 13 bases between the two germline ends.

This receptor was obtained from a young man in good health. Some clones in this sample may be carry-over from other donors' samples. The material sequenced was naive CD8+ T cells from PBMCs. The chain carries TRBV7-6 and TRBJ1-4, with a weak D call TRBD1 (5 bases). Here the CDR3 reads CASSLEAGLTNEKLFF. The CDR3 DNA is TGTGCCAGCAGCTTGGAAGCAGGGCTTACTAATGAAAAACTGTTTTTT.